The 3 T cell receptor beta chains below were found in one sample sequenced in a study of Graves' ophthalmopathy and Graves' hyperthyroidism. Amplification of the TCR beta CDR3 regions used RNA transcripts (as template). The first-round RT-PCR employed HTBI primers together with the Qiagen OneStep RT-PCR kit. A multiplex PCR was then performed as the second round. TCRdb itself ran the multiplex PCR reads through MiXCR, one entry per CDR3 protein. The sample carries over a million distinct CDR3 sequences, about 35% recorded once. Material: peripheral blood or thyroid tissue (not recorded which). The receptors here all came from an adult man with Graves' hyperthyroidism.

This clonotype was recorded many times. The genes are TRBV20-1 and TRBJ1-2; a weak D match, TRBD1 (6 bases). This CDR3 region has 11 residues. Trimming removed 6 bases at V and 7 bases at J, with 12 bases between. Germline lookup yields CDR1 DFQATT and CDR2 SNEGSKA (reference sequence). CDR3 loop: CSASRDIGYTF. CDR3 in DNA: TGCAGTGCAAGCCGGGACATTGGCTACACCTTC.

This chain uses TRBV25-1 with TRBJ1-2, with 9 bases that match TRBD1. Unmatched junction bases numbered 3, after V lost 5 bases and J lost 5 bases. Looked up from germline, CDR1 is MGHDK and CDR2 is SYGVNS. This CDR3 is built from 13 residues. The CDR3 DNA reads as TGTGCCAGCAGTTGGGACAGGGCGTATGGCTACACCTTC. This translates into CASSWDRAYGYTF.

This clonotype was recorded at least ten times. The genes are TRBV4-1 and TRBJ1-2; D may be TRBD1 (5 bases). CDR1 is MGHRA and CDR2 is YSYEKL in the germline V gene. This CDR3 is built from 14 residues. Trimming removed 0 bases at V and 3 bases at J, with 8 bases between. CDR3 DNA sequence: TGCGCCAGCAGCCAAGATGGGGGGTACTATGGCTACACCTTC. This codes for CASSQDGGYYGYTF.